Following are 17 T cell receptor beta chains from one sample sequenced in a study of identical twins. TCRdb re-derived calls from the 5' RACE reads in MiXCR, one entry per CDR3 protein. This table holds under 800,000 distinct CDR3 sequences, approximately 22% found once. The same specimen was also included in a second study, on T cells expressing NK-cell markers.

The sequenced sample consisted of PBMCs. The source is a woman aged 18-29 years in good health.

V gene TRBV11-2 combines with J gene TRBJ2-5; 10 nucleotides agree with TRBD2. Looked up from germline, CDR1 is SGHAT and CDR2 is FQNNGV. With 7 bases clipped from V and 2 bases from J, the junction kept 16 bases outside the gene matches. The CDR3 length is 18 residues. The CDR3, as DNA: TGTGCCAGCACCACCCTAGCGGGGGAGCCCACGGATCAAGAGACCCAGTACTTC. Translation: CASTTLAGEPTDQETQYF.

V usage is TRBV5-1 and J usage is TRBJ1-1; D possibly corresponds to TRBD1 (6 bases). This CDR3 contains 16 residues. Germline CDR1 and CDR2: SGHRS and YFSETQ. V lost 0 bases and J 2 bases, leaving 14 bases between the germline ends. DNA of the CDR3: TGCGCCAGCAGCTTGGCCCAGGGGCAGTTCAACACTGAAGCTTTCTTT. It yields the protein CASSLAQGQFNTEAFF.

This chain uses TRBV20-1 with TRBJ2-6; no definite D call. The V end was cut by 6 bases, the J end by 3 bases, with 9 bases between. This CDR3 is 13 amino acids long. Looked up from germline, CDR1 is DFQATT and CDR2 is SNEGSKA (reference sequence). The CDR3 region is CSAWSVGANVLTF. In DNA, the CDR3 is TGCAGTGCGTGGTCCGTTGGGGCCAACGTCCTGACTTTC.

This clonotype was seen more than once but under ten times. The rearrangement uses TRBV7-2 and TRBJ2-1; D may match TRBD1 or TRBD2 (5 bases each). V was shortened by 6 bases and J by 9 bases, with 18 bases between the two germline ends. Looked up from germline, CDR1 is SGHTA and CDR2 is FQGNSA. There are 14 residues in the CDR3. This CDR3 reads CASSEGLAPSEQFF. In nucleotides, the CDR3 is TGTGCCAGCAGTGAGGGGTTGGCCCCCAGTGAGCAGTTCTTC.

This chain links TRBV10-3 with TRBJ1-3, with a tentative D call TRBD1 (5 bases). Germline values: CDR1 ENHRY, CDR2 SYGVKD. CDR3 size: 15 residues. Trimming took off 2 bases at V and 6 bases at J, with 14 bases between the two ends. The CDR3 here is CAISERQKILNTIYF. CDR3 DNA sequence: TGTGCCATCAGTGAGAGACAGAAGATTTTAAACACCATATATTTT.

The gene calls are TRBV20-1 and TRBJ1-1, with 8 nucleotides matching TRBD1. Germline CDR1 and CDR2: DFQATT and SNEGSKA (reference sequence). V was pared by 0 bases and J by 1 base, with 1 base of the junction left unmatched. The length of the CDR3 is 14 residues. CDR3 bases: TGCAGTGCTAGAGAGGGACAGGCGAACACTGAAGCTTTCTTT. It translates to CSAREGQANTEAFF.

This clonotype was counted between two and nine times. This chain connects TRBV12-3 or TRBV12-4 to TRBJ2-1; D possibly corresponds to TRBD2 (5 bases). CDR3 length equals 12 residues. V was pared by 8 bases and J by 5 bases, with 10 bases between. CDR3 residues: CASGGRNNEQFF. The CDR3 DNA reads as TGTGCCAGCGGAGGACGCAACAATGAGCAGTTCTTC.

This clonotype was counted only a few times. The chain has TRBV27 and TRBJ2-7; D is possibly TRBD1 (6 bases). Germline loops: CDR1 MNHEY, CDR2 SMNVEV (reference sequence). Trimming removed 5 bases at V and 3 bases at J, with 14 bases between. This CDR3 spans 14 amino acids. The CDR3 DNA reads TGTGCCAGCAGTGACCGGACAGAATTCTACGAGCAGTACTTC. Translating gives CASSDRTEFYEQYF.

Only one count was recorded for this clonotype. The chain has TRBV3-1 and TRBJ2-7, with unresolved D. The CDR3 loop spans 17 amino acids. The germline gives CDR1 LGHDT, CDR2 YNNKEL (reference sequence). V was pared by 2 bases and J by 0 bases, with 17 bases between. The CDR3 bases are TGTGCCAGCAGCCAAAATTACGCCTATAAGGGCTCCTACGAGCAGTACTTC. This gives the protein CASSQNYAYKGSYEQYF.

The V call is TRBV20-1, the J call TRBJ2-7, with 10 bases identical to TRBD2. V shed 3 bases, J shed 5 bases, and the junction held 19 bases outside the gene matches. Germline-derived CDR1 and CDR2 are DFQATT and SNEGSKA (reference sequence). The CDR3 totals 18 residues. For the CDR3, the DNA is TGCAGTGCTAGGTCAGTGGTTTGGGGACCTAGCGGGGGCGACGAGCAGTACTTC. It encodes CSARSVVWGPSGGDEQYF.

There are many counts of this clonotype. The chain links TRBV6-4 to TRBJ1-2; TRBD1 matches 7 bases. The V and J ends lost 6 bases and 7 bases, in that order; junction bases with no gene match: 8. The germline CDR1 and CDR2 sequences are MRHNA and SNTAGT. This CDR3 is 13 amino acids long. The CDR3 spells CASSETGSAGYTF. The CDR3 DNA is TGTGCCAGCAGCGAGACAGGGAGTGCTGGCTACACCTTC.

V usage is TRBV20-1 and J usage is TRBJ2-6; perhaps TRBD2 as D (5 bases). Trimming cost V 3 bases and J 2 bases, with 14 bases left between them. The CDR3 loop spans 16 amino acids. From germline, CDR1 is DFQATT and CDR2 SNEGSKA (reference sequence). CDR3 amino acids: CSASSGFGAGANVLTF. In DNA, the CDR3 is TGCAGTGCTAGCTCGGGATTCGGAGCTGGGGCCAACGTCCTGACTTTC.

The genes are TRBV6-1 and TRBJ1-2; no reliable D call. Germline values: CDR1 MNHNS, CDR2 SASEGT. V was cut by 2 bases and J by 5 bases, with 18 bases left in between. This CDR3 contains 16 residues. CDR3 nucleotide sequence: TGTGCCAGCAGTGAAAAGTCGCGTGGAGAGGGTTATGGCTACACCTTC. It is translated as CASSEKSRGEGYGYTF.

This clonotype came up many times. This rearrangement joins TRBV20-1 to TRBJ2-2, with 9 bases matching TRBD1. The CDR3 runs 15 residues. The germline gives CDR1 DFQATT, CDR2 SNEGSKA (reference sequence). V was pared by 4 bases and J by 5 bases, with 8 bases of the junction left unmatched. The CDR3 DNA follows: TGCAGTGCTACCGCCGGGACAGGGAATACCGGGGAGCTGTTTTTT. Protein sequence: CSATAGTGNTGELFF.

The chain links TRBV13 to TRBJ1-1; perhaps TRBD1 as D (5 bases). The V end lost 11 bases, the J end lost 2 bases, and 36 bases lay between the germline ends. The CDR3 totals 20 residues. Per germline, CDR1 PRHDT and CDR2 FYEKMQ (reference sequence). CDR3 sequence reads: CAGIPPGREIRRTINTEAFF. For the CDR3, the DNA is TGTGCCGGCATCCCTCCGGGACGAGAAATACGAAGGACAATCAACACTGAAGCTTTCTTT.

The V gene is TRBV12-3 or TRBV12-4, the J gene TRBJ1-1; D ambiguous. This CDR3 is built from 12 residues. With 6 bases removed from V and 7 bases from J, the gap between germline ends came to 12 bases. The CDR3 region has the DNA TGTGCCAGCAGCTATAGACCAAATGAAGCTTTCTTT. Its protein product is CASSYRPNEAFF.

The chain is built from TRBV7-8 and TRBJ2-2; TRBD2 matches at 8 bases. Per the germline V gene, CDR1 is SGHVS and CDR2 is FQNEAQ. The junction had 9 bases not matched to a gene; V was cut back by 3 bases and J by 6 bases. The CDR3 totals 16 residues. This CDR3 reads CASSLSGGAGSGELFF. CDR3 coding DNA: TGTGCCAGCAGCTTGTCGGGGGGGGCGGGGTCCGGGGAGCTGTTTTTT. The whole variable domain, remainder taken from reference TRBV7-8 and TRBJ2-2, is GAGVSQSPRYKVAKRGQDVALRCDPISGHVSLFWYQQALGQGPEFLTYFQNEAQLDKSGLPSDRFFAERPEGSVSTLKIQRTQQEDSAVYLCASSLSGGAGSGELFFGEGSRLTVL.